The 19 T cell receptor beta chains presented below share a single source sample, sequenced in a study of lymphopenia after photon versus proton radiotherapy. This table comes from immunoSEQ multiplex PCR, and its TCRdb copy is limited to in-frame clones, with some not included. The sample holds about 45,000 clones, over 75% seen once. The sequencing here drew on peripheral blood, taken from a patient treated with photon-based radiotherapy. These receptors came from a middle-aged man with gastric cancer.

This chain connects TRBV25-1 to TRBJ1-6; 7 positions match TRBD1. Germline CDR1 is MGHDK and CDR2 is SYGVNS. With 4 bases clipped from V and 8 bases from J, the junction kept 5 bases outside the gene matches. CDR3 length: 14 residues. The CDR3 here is CASSATGFDSPLHF. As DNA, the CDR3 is TGTGCCAGCAGTGCGACAGGGTTTGATTCACCCCTCCACTTT.

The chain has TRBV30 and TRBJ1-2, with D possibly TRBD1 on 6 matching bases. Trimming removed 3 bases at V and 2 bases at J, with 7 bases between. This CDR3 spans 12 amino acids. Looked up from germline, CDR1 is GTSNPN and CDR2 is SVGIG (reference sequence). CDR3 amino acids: CAWSRGNYGYTF. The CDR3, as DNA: TGTGCCTGGAGCAGGGGAAACTATGGCTACACCTTC.

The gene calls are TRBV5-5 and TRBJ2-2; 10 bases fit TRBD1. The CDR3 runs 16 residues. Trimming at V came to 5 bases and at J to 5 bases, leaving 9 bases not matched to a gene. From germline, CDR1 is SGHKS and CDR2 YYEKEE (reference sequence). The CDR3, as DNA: TGTGCCAGCAGATTGAGACAGGGGGCTTTAACCGGGGAGCTGTTTTTT. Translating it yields CASRLRQGALTGELFF.

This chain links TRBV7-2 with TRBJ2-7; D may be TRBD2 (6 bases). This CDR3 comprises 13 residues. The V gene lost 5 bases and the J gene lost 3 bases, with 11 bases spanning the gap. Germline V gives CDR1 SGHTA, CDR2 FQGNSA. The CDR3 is CASSQDYVYEQYF. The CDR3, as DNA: TGTGCCAGCAGCCAGGACTACGTCTACGAGCAGTACTTC.

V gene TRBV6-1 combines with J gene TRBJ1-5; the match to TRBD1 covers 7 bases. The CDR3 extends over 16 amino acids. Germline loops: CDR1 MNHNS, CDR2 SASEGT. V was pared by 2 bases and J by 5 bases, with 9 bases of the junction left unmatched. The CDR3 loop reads CASSEPGRGVHQPQHF. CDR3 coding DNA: TGTGCCAGCAGTGAACCTGGCAGGGGGGTCCATCAGCCCCAGCATTTT.

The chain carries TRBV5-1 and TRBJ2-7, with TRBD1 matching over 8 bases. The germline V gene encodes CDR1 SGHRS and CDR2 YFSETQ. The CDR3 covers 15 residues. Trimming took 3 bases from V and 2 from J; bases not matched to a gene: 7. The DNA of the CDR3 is TGCGCCAGCAGCTACGCGGGGACAGGCACCTACGAGCAGTACTTC. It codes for CASSYAGTGTYEQYF. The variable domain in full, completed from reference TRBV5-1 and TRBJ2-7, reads KAGVTQTPRYLIKTRGQQVTLSCSPISGHRSVSWYQQTPGQGLQFLFEYFSETQRNKGNFPGRFSGRQFSNSRSEMNVSTLELGDSALYLCASSYAGTGTYEQYFGPGTRLTVT.

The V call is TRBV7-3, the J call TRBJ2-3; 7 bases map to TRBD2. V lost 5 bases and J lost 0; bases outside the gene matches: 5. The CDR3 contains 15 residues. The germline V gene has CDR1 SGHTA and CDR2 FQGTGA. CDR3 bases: TGTGCCAGCAGCCTTACTAGCGCCAGCACAGATACGCAGTATTTT. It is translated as CASSLTSASTDTQYF.

CDR3 loop: CASSKTSGTDTQYF. The CDR3 DNA reads TGTGCCAGCAGCAAAACTAGCGGCACAGATACGCAGTATTTT. The V gene is TRBV9, the J gene TRBJ2-3; 7 positions agree with TRBD2. The CDR3 covers 14 residues. Per the germline V gene, CDR1 is SGDLS and CDR2 is YYNGEE. J was trimmed by 1 base and V by 4 bases; bases with no gene match: 3.

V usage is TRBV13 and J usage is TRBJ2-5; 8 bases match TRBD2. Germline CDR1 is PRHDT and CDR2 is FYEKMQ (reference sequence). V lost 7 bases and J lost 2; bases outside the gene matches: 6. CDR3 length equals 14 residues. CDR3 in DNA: TGTGCCAGCAATCGCGGGGGGCCACAAGAGACCCAGTACTTC. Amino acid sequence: CASNRGGPQETQYF.

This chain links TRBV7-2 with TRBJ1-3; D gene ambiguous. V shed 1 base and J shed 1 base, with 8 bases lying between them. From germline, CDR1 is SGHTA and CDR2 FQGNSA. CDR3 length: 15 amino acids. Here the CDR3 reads CASSLDGKSGNTIYF. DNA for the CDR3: TGTGCCAGCAGCTTAGATGGGAAATCTGGAAACACCATATATTTT.

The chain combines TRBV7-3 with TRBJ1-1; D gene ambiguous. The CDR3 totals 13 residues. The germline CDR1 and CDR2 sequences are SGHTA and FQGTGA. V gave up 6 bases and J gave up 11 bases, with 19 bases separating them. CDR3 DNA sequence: TGTGCCAGCAGTAAAGAGGCTTCGGCTAGGGCTTTCTTT. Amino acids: CASSKEASARAFF.

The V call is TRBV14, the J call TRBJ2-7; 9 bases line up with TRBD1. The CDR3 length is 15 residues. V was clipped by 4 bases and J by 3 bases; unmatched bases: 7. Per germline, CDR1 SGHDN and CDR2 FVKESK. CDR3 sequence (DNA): TGTGCCAGCAGCCGAGGCCGGGGACAGGGCTACGAGCAGTACTTC. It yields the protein CASSRGRGQGYEQYF.

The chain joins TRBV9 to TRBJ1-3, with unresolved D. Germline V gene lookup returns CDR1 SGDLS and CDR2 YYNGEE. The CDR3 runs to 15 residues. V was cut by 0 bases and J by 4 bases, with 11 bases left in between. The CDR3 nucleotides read TGTGCCAGCAGCGTAGTCGGAGGGAGCGGAAACACCATATATTTT. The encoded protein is CASSVVGGSGNTIYF.

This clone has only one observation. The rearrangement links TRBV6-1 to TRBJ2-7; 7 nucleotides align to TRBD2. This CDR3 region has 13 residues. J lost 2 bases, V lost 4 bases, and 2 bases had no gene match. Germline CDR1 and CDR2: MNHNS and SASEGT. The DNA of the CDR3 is TGTGCCAGCAGTGTCGGGGGGACCTACGAGCAGTACTTC. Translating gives CASSVGGTYEQYF.

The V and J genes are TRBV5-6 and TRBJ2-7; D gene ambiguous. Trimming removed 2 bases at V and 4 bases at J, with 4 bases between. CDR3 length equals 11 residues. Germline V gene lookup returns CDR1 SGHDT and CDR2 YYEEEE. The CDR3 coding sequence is TGTGCCAGCAGCTTAGGATACGAGCAGTACTTC. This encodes CASSLGYEQYF.

The CDR3 DNA sequence: TGTGCCAGTAGCTGGGGGCTCTCCTACGAGCAGTACTTC. It codes for CASSWGLSYEQYF. The V and J genes are TRBV19 and TRBJ2-7; a possible D gene is TRBD1 (6 bases). The CDR3 runs to 13 residues. V lost 6 bases and J lost 0, with 9 bases in between. The germline V gene has CDR1 LNHDA and CDR2 SQIVND (reference sequence).

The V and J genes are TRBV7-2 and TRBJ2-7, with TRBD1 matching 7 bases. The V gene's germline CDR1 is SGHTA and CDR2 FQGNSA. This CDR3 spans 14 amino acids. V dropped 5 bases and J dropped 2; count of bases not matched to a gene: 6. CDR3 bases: TGTGCCAGCAGCCCTCAGACAGGGACCTACGAGCAGTACTTC. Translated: CASSPQTGTYEQYF.

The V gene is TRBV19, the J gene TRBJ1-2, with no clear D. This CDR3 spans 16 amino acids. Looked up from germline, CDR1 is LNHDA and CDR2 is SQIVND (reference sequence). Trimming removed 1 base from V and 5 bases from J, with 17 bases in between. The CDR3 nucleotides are TGTGCCAGTAGTATAGGGACTGGACTGATTTCTTATGGCTACACCTTC. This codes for CASSIGTGLISYGYTF.

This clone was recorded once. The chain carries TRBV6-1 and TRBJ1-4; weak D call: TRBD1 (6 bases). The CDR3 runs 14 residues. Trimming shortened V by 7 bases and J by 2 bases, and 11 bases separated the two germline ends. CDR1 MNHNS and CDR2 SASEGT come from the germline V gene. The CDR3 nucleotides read TGTGCCAGCACCCACAGGGCTACTAATGAAAAACTGTTTTTT. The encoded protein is CASTHRATNEKLFF.